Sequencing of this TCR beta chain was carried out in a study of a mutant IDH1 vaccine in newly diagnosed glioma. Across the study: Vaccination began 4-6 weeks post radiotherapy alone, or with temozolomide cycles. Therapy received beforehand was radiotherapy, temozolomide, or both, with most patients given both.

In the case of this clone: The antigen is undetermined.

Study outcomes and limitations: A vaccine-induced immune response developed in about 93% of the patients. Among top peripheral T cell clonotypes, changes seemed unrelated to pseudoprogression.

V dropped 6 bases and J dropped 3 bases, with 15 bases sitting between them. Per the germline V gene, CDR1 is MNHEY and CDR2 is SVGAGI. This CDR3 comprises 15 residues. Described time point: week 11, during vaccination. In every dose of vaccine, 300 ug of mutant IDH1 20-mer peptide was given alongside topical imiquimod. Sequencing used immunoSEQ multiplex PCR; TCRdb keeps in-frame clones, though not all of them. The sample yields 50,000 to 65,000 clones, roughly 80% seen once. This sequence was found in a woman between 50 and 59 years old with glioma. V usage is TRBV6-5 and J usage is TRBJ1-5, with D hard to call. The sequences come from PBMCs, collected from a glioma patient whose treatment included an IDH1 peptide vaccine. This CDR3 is CASSPIRGINQPQHF. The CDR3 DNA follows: TGTGCCAGCAGCCCTATCCGTGGAATCAATCAGCCCCAGCATTTT.